This is a list of T cell receptor beta chains from one sample in a study of CD8+ T cells in alopecia areata. Sequencing used immunoSEQ multiplex PCR; TCRdb keeps in-frame clones, though not all of them. The table has about 210,000 clones, about 58% seen once. Sequencing used CD4+ T cells sorted from blood, obtained at week 4, from a patient treated with tofacitinib. Every receptor here comes from a human donor with alopecia areata. Each CDR3 is given with its conserved first and last residue. A D gene is named only where the DNA matches it firmly. Some rows have no size entry. The others give once, few or many, or a class for an expanded clone.

D gene	clone size	J gene	V gene	CDR3 DNA	CDR3 protein
NA	once	TRBJ2-5	TRBV7-2	TGTGCCAGCAGCGGGGCAGGGACATGGGAAACCCAGTACTTC	CASSGAGTWETQYF
TRBD2	NA	TRBJ2-7	TRBV4-3	TGCGCCAGCAGCCCCGGGGGGGGACTAGGGGTCTACGAGCAGTACTTC	CASSPGGGLGVYEQYF
NA	NA	TRBJ2-1	TRBV11-3	TGTGCCAGCAGCTTAAATCGACTAGGCCTCCCCTACAATGAGCAGTTCTTC	CASSLNRLGLPYNEQFF
NA	NA	TRBJ1-2	TRBV27	TGTGCCAGCAGTTCAATGGACAGAAACTATGGCTACACCTTC	CASSSMDRNYGYTF
NA	NA	TRBJ1-5	TRBV29-1	TGCAGCGTTGCTGCGACAGGCAAATGGCAGCCCCAGCATTTT	CSVAATGKWQPQHF
NA	NA	TRBJ1-6	TRBV5-6	TGTGCCAGCAGCCCGACAGGCATGTTGCCGGGTAATTCACCCCTCCACTTT	CASSPTGMLPGNSPLHF
TRBD2	NA	TRBJ2-3	TRBV9	TGTGCCAGCAGCGCAGACCGCGGGGGAACCCTCGCAGATACGCAGTATTTT	CASSADRGGTLADTQYF
TRBD1	few	TRBJ2-1	TRBV10-3	TGTGCCACCGACCCGGGACAGGATTACAATGAGCAGTTCTTC	CATDPGQDYNEQFF
NA	NA	TRBJ2-5	TRBV29-1	TGCAGCGTTGTACGGGACCAAAAAGAGACCCAGTACTTC	CSVVRDQKETQYF
NA	NA	TRBJ1-1	TRBV18	TGTGCCAGCTCATTGGGGGTTAGCGGCGAGGCTTTCTTT	CASSLGVSGEAFF
NA	NA	TRBJ1-4	TRBV5-1	TGCGCCAGCAGCTTGGGACAGCGACTTGCAACTAATGAAAAACTGTTTTTT	CASSLGQRLATNEKLFF
NA	NA	TRBJ2-3	TRBV12-5	TGTGCTAGTGGAGTCACAGATACGCAGTATTTT	CASGVTDTQYF
TRBD1	NA	TRBJ2-7	TRBV2	TGTGCCAGTAGGCCCGGGACAGACTCCTACGAGCAGTACTTC	CASRPGTDSYEQYF
NA	NA	TRBJ2-7	TRBV28	TGTGCCAGCAGCCCCCAGGAAGTGGATAATTACGAGCAGTACTTC	CASSPQEVDNYEQYF
TRBD1	NA	TRBJ1-5	TRBV2	TGTGCCAGCAGTGGTGGACAGGGGGCGAATCAGCCCCAGCATTTT	CASSGGQGANQPQHF
NA	NA	TRBJ2-1	TRBV11-3	TGTGCCAGCAGCCCGGGGGCAACCCATGGCAATGAGCAGTTCTTC	CASSPGATHGNEQFF
TRBD2	few	TRBJ2-4	TRBV7-2	TGTGCCAGCAGCCACGGGACTAGCGGAGCGATTCAGTACTTC	CASSHGTSGAIQYF
TRBD2	few	TRBJ2-3	TRBV30	TGTGCCTGGAACCGAGCGGGGGTAACAGATACGCAGTATTTT	CAWNRAGVTDTQYF
TRBD2	NA	TRBJ2-7	TRBV2	TGTGCCAGCAGTGTATCTAGCGGGATATCGCAGTACTTC	CASSVSSGISQYF
NA	NA	TRBJ2-3	TRBV4-2	TGTGCCAGCAGCCAAGACCTCGGGCCAGATACGCAGTATTTT	CASSQDLGPDTQYF
NA	few	TRBJ2-3	TRBV9	TGTGCCAGCAGCGTAGAAAGAGATACGCAGTATTTT	CASSVERDTQYF
NA	NA	TRBJ1-2	TRBV7-2	TGTGCCAGCAAACCCGGGGTGAGCTATGGCTACACCTTC	CASKPGVSYGYTF